Below are 8 T cell receptor beta chains sequenced from a single sample in a study of T cell changes during pregnancy in multiple sclerosis. Measured with immunoSEQ multiplex PCR; TCRdb has only the in-frame clones, and not every one. Found here are 25,000 to 30,000 clones, 89% of them singletons; the top ten hold approximately 0.79%. The source was CD4+ T cells from peripheral blood mononuclear cells, collected in the second trimester of pregnancy. These receptors all stem from a female donor with multiple sclerosis, enrolled in a pregnancy study.

This chain joins TRBV7-2 and TRBJ2-1; D is unresolved. Germline CDR1 is SGHTA and CDR2 is FQGNSA. The CDR3 has 12 residues. V gave up 1 base and J gave up 5 bases, with 3 bases separating them. The CDR3: CASSLDNNEQFF. As DNA, the CDR3 is TGTGCCAGCAGCTTAGACAACAATGAGCAGTTCTTC.

J is TRBJ2-7 and V is TRBV7-8; 8 bases are a match to TRBD2. Germline lookup yields CDR1 SGHVS and CDR2 FQNEAQ. V lost 5 bases to trimming and J lost 5 bases; unmatched junction nucleotides: 17. This CDR3 has 17 residues. The CDR3 DNA sequence: TGTGCCAGCAGCCCAAGCCGCCCGGGCGGGGGGCGGGACGAGCAGTACTTC. Amino acids: CASSPSRPGGGRDEQYF.

This rearrangement joins TRBV14 to TRBJ1-2; D gene uncertain. The ends were cut back, 0 bases at V and 5 bases at J, with 10 bases in the middle. CDR1 SGHDN and CDR2 FVKESK come from the germline V gene. The CDR3 has 14 amino acids. CDR3 sequence reads: CASSQEGLGYGYTF. DNA for the CDR3: TGTGCCAGCAGCCAAGAAGGACTTGGATATGGCTACACCTTC.

This chain joins TRBV19 and TRBJ1-1; maybe TRBD1 (5 bases). The CDR3 loop spans 13 amino acids. The germline V and J ends were trimmed by 7 bases and 3 bases, with 12 bases remaining between them. Per the germline V gene, CDR1 is LNHDA and CDR2 is SQIVND (reference sequence). CDR3 sequence: CASTGGGHTEAFF. DNA of the CDR3: TGTGCCAGTACTGGGGGGGGTCACACTGAAGCTTTCTTT.

The gene calls are TRBV5-1 and TRBJ1-4; 10 bases map to TRBD1. Germline V lookup: CDR1 SGHRS, CDR2 YFSETQ. The junction had 0 bases not matched to a gene; V was cut back by 0 bases and J by 7 bases. The CDR3 is 14 amino acids. The CDR3 region is CASSLGDRGEKLFF. CDR3 nucleotide sequence: TGCGCCAGCAGCTTGGGGGACAGGGGTGAAAAACTGTTTTTT.

The rearrangement uses TRBV5-6 and TRBJ2-3; TRBD2 agrees at 10 bases. CDR1 SGHDT and CDR2 YYEEEE come from the germline V gene. The V segment lost 1 base and the J segment 0 bases; nucleotides outside the gene matches: 5. The CDR3 extends over 17 amino acids. CDR3 sequence: CASSLSWTSGSTDTQYF. The CDR3 bases are TGTGCCAGCAGCTTGTCTTGGACTAGCGGTAGCACAGATACGCAGTATTTT.

The chain combines TRBV2 with TRBJ2-3; D remains unclear. Trimming stripped 8 bases from V and 1 base from J, with 7 bases between. This CDR3 spans 12 amino acids. Germline V gives CDR1 SNHLY, CDR2 FYNNEI. CDR3 in amino acids: CASVLRTDTQYF. CDR3 DNA: TGTGCCAGCGTACTCCGCACAGATACGCAGTATTTT.

This chain connects TRBV6-5 to TRBJ1-4, with D hard to call. The V end lost 2 bases, the J end lost 0 bases, and 4 bases lay between the germline ends. CDR1 and CDR2 (germline): MNHEY, SVGAGI. CDR3 length: 14 amino acids. CDR3 sequence reads: CASSYQTTNEKLFF. The CDR3 nucleotides are TGTGCCAGCAGTTACCAAACAACTAATGAAAAACTGTTTTTT.